These 13 T cell receptor beta chains came from one sample sequenced in a study of memory CD4+ T cells and cytomegalovirus serostatus. Single viable CD3+CD4+CD8-CD45RO+ cells were sorted as the memory CD4+ T cells. Profiling relied on immunoSEQ multiplex PCR, and the TCRdb table lists in-frame clones only, not all of them. The sample records roughly 50,000 clones, over 75% being singletons. The sequenced sample was memory CD4+ T cells from blood. The source is an adult in good health and CMV-seronegative.

The rearrangement joins TRBV10-3 to TRBJ2-1, with TRBD2 matching over 7 bases. The junction had 7 bases not matched to a gene; V was cut back by 4 bases and J by 7 bases. The germline V gene has CDR1 ENHRY and CDR2 SYGVKD. The CDR3 is 14 residues long. The CDR3 loop reads CAISAGGRGNEQFF. The CDR3 DNA reads TGTGCCATCAGTGCGGGCGGGAGAGGGAATGAGCAGTTCTTC.

The rearrangement joins TRBV7-9 to TRBJ2-7, with TRBD1 matching over 7 bases. The CDR3 is 15 amino acids. The germline gives CDR1 SEHNR, CDR2 FQNEAQ (reference sequence). J was trimmed by 1 base and V by 2 bases; bases with no gene match: 5. The CDR3 region is CASSLRGPLSYEQYF. The DNA for the CDR3 is TGTGCCAGCAGCTTAAGGGGGCCCCTTTCCTACGAGCAGTACTTC.

The chain recombines TRBV5-1 with TRBJ2-5, with 8 bases lining up with TRBD1. The CDR3 covers 17 residues. The V gene's germline CDR1 is SGHRS and CDR2 YFSETQ. V lost 4 bases and J lost 4; bases outside the gene matches: 15. The DNA of the CDR3 is TGCGCCAGCAGCGGGGGCTCCGGGACAGGATGGAGAGAGACCCAGTACTTC. Its protein is CASSGGSGTGWRETQYF.

The chain employs TRBV6-1 and TRBJ2-7; no reliable D call. With 2 bases removed from V and 6 bases from J, the gap between germline ends came to 11 bases. CDR1 and CDR2 (germline): MNHNS, SASEGT. The CDR3 totals 13 residues. The CDR3 loop reads CASSELQSREQYF. The CDR3 DNA reads as TGTGCCAGCAGTGAATTACAAAGTCGCGAGCAGTACTTC.

In its sample, this clone was seen a few times. The CDR3 is CASSNGLADTYEQYF. The CDR3 DNA follows: TGTGCCAGCTCAAACGGACTAGCCGACACCTACGAGCAGTACTTC. The gene calls are TRBV18 and TRBJ2-7; 8 nucleotides line up with TRBD2. This CDR3 contains 15 residues. Trimming removed 5 bases from V and 2 bases from J; junction bases left unmatched: 8. Germline V gene lookup returns CDR1 KGHSH and CDR2 LQKENI. The whole variable domain, filled in from reference TRBV18 and TRBJ2-7, reads NAGVMQNPRHLVRRRGQEARLRCSPMKGHSHVYWYRQLPEEGLKFMVYLQKENIIDESGMPKERFSAEFPKEGPSILRIQQVVRGDSAAYFCASSNGLADTYEQYFGPGTRLTVT.

The V call is TRBV7-9, the J call TRBJ1-1; D ambiguous. CDR1 is SEHNR, CDR2 FQNEAQ, per germline (reference sequence). V was cut by 5 bases and J by 0 bases, with 10 bases left in between. This CDR3 spans 14 amino acids. The CDR3 protein is CASSAASVNTEAFF. The CDR3, as DNA: TGTGCCAGCAGCGCCGCCTCGGTGAACACTGAAGCTTTCTTT.

The gene calls are TRBV19 and TRBJ1-2; D is unclear. The CDR3 consists of 13 residues. CDR1 and CDR2 (germline): LNHDA, SQIVND (reference sequence). V was shortened by 5 bases and J by 3 bases, with 10 bases between the two germline ends. The CDR3 spells CASSVQSYYGYTF. As DNA, the CDR3 is TGTGCCAGTAGTGTACAGTCATACTATGGCTACACCTTC.

V is TRBV5-8 and J is TRBJ1-4; the D gene is possibly TRBD1 (6 bases). The CDR3 consists of 15 residues. V dropped 4 bases and J dropped 6 bases, with 16 bases sitting between them. The germline V gene has CDR1 SGHTS and CDR2 YDEGEE. CDR3 protein: CASSPRGGAHEKLFF. The CDR3 DNA sequence: TGTGCCAGCAGCCCGCGGGGGGGGGCCCATGAAAAACTGTTTTTT. The full variable domain, with the rest looked up from reference TRBV5-8 and TRBJ1-4, is EAGVTQSPTHLIKTRGQQATLRCSPISGHTSVYWYQQALGLGLQFLLWYDEGEERNRGNFPPRFSGRQFPNYSSELNVNALELEDSALYLCASSPRGGAHEKLFFGSGTQLSVL.

V usage is TRBV6-1 and J usage is TRBJ1-2; D is perhaps TRBD1 (6 bases). This CDR3 comprises 15 residues. The germline CDR1 and CDR2 sequences are MNHNS and SASEGT. Trimming cost V 5 bases and J 5 bases, with 18 bases left between them. Written as DNA, the CDR3 is TGTGCCAGCAGTACACCATCGGGGGGCAGATATGGCTACACCTTC. The encoded protein is CASSTPSGGRYGYTF.

The chain links TRBV28 to TRBJ2-3, with TRBD2 matching 10 bases. V was clipped by 7 bases and J by 2 bases; unmatched bases: 18. CDR1 is MDHEN, CDR2 SYDVKM, per germline. The CDR3 runs 19 residues. DNA of the CDR3: TGTGCCAGCATTTCGACCCTTAGATTACTAGCGGGACTCACAGATACGCAGTATTTT. Its protein product is CASISTLRLLAGLTDTQYF.

This chain joins TRBV15 and TRBJ2-5; weak D call: TRBD1 (6 bases). V lost 4 bases and J lost 9, with 15 bases in between. CDR1 and CDR2 (germline): LNHNV, YYDKDF (reference sequence). The CDR3 totals 13 residues. CDR3 residues: CATSKGQPGSQYF. CDR3 sequence (DNA): TGTGCCACCAGCAAAGGACAGCCGGGGTCCCAGTACTTC. Full variable domain (remainder filled in from reference TRBV15 and TRBJ2-5): DAMVIQNPRYQVTQFGKPVTLSCSQTLNHNVMYWYQQKSSQAPKLLFHYYDKDFNNEADTPDNFQSRRPNTSFCFLDIRSPGLGDTAMYLCATSKGQPGSQYFGPGTRLLVL.

The chain couples TRBV30 to TRBJ2-3; TRBD1 matches 8 bases. The CDR3 is 12 residues long. The V segment lost 7 bases and the J segment 4 bases; nucleotides outside the gene matches: 4. Germline V CDR1 and CDR2: GTSNPN, SVGIG (reference sequence). CDR3 DNA sequence: TGTGCCTTACAGGGGGGAGCAGATACGCAGTATTTT. Translated, it gives CALQGGADTQYF. Looking up the rest from reference TRBV30 and TRBJ2-3 gives the full variable domain: SQTIHQWPATLVQPVGSPLSLECTVEGTSNPNLYWYRQAAGRGLQLLFYSVGIGQISSEVPQNLSASRPQDRQFILSSKKLLLSDSGFYLCALQGGADTQYFGPGTRLTVL.

V and J are TRBV6-5 and TRBJ2-7; TRBD1 might be the D (5 bases). Per germline, CDR1 MNHEY and CDR2 SVGAGI. The V and J ends lost 0 bases and 2 bases respectively, with 14 bases between them. This CDR3 is built from 16 residues. CDR3 in DNA: TGTGCCAGCAGTTACTCGACGGCAGGGTCGACCTACGAGCAGTACTTC. Its protein product is CASSYSTAGSTYEQYF.